These T cell receptor beta chains were read from a single sample in a study of blood T cell repertoires in COVID-19. Data came from immunoSEQ multiplex PCR; TCRdb stores just in-frame clones and leaves some out. The data show 130,000 to 150,000 clones, approximately 82% seen once. Source material: peripheral blood. These TCRs come from a woman between 50 and 59 years old in a cohort sampled during active or convalescent COVID-19. CDR3s leave out the opening cysteine and the closing phenylalanine or tryptophan. Size tells how often a clone was seen (once, few, many) or the class of an expanded clone, and some rows leave it out.

TRBJ1-6 TRBV6-5 NA ATWDRGLNSPLH
TRBJ2-2 TRBV6-5 NA ASSFTSYTGELF
TRBJ2-7 TRBV6-2/TRBV6-3 NA ASSRDSPYEQY
TRBJ2-7 TRBV6-5 NA ASSSGSSGYEQY
TRBJ2-1 TRBV19 NA ASSIRPRIALDEQF
TRBJ2-7 TRBV7-3 NA ASSLERGLGYEQY
TRBJ2-7 TRBV7-9 NA ASSYIDRAAEQY
TRBJ2-1 TRBV7-2 NA ASSSSGTSVVEQF
TRBJ2-7 TRBV2 NA ASRGITRYRDSSYEQY
TRBJ2-7 TRBV5-8 NA ASSLQRDTVSYEQY
TRBJ1-3 TRBV5-1 NA ASSLAGGLVSGNTIY
TRBJ2-1 TRBV2 NA ASSETGGGQF
TRBJ1-4 TRBV19 NA ASTLQGRTNEKLF
TRBJ1-4 TRBV7-7 NA ASSSPTFHRGSNEKLF
TRBJ1-3 TRBV7-9 few ASSLAGRNSGNTIY
TRBJ2-1 TRBV19 NA ASSIGASNRVNEQF
TRBJ1-4 TRBV15 few ATSRPDREQREKLF
TRBJ2-5 TRBV7-3 NA ASSLTGTGGETQY
TRBJ1-1 TRBV7-6 NA AGTASVEAF
TRBJ1-2 TRBV7-2 NA ASSLVWDRNYGYT
TRBJ2-7 TRBV12-3/TRBV12-4 NA ASSSSGLQQY
TRBJ1-5 TRBV7-2 once ASSLGRRGSNQPQH
TRBJ1-4 TRBV2 NA ASSEWTGNLALF
TRBJ2-3 TRBV6-5 NA ASRGQGANTDTQY
TRBJ1-5 TRBV15 NA ATSRDTTFPQPQH
TRBJ1-1 TRBV12-5 NA ASGLTTAGRKGTEAF
TRBJ2-3 TRBV6-4 NA ASSDSPAALHDSTDTQY
TRBJ1-1 TRBV7-3 NA ASSLSGGTEAF
TRBJ2-5 TRBV7-6 NA ASSGSGEDRETQY
TRBJ1-5 TRBV19 NA ASKQGSGNQPQH
TRBJ1-6 TRBV10-1 NA ASSRVNNSPLH
TRBJ1-2 TRBV10-3 NA AISGTGDGYT
TRBJ2-7 TRBV2 once ASRGEHEQY
TRBJ2-1 TRBV25-1 NA ASSVTGGNEQF
TRBJ1-4 TRBV30 NA ALQPASSEKLF
TRBJ2-3 TRBV19 NA ASSTPGRTRVTQY
TRBJ1-1 TRBV2 NA ASTRQGTEAF
TRBJ2-2 TRBV10-1 many ASSEVEQGITGELF
TRBJ2-3 TRBV7-8 NA ASSLLGAGDSTDTQY
TRBJ2-5 TRBV2 NA ASSEALSGGAETQY
TRBJ2-7 TRBV6-2/TRBV6-3 NA ASSYSGRNYEQY
TRBJ2-2 TRBV7-9 NA ASSFGGGTGELF
TRBJ1-4 TRBV7-2 NA ASSPRTFATNEKLF
TRBJ1-5 TRBV19 NA ASSNAGFSGNQPQH
TRBJ1-3 TRBV19 NA ASSPTGEAGNTIY
TRBJ1-1 TRBV24-1 NA ATSDPHRSEAF